This TCR beta chain emerged from a study of blood T cell repertoires in COVID-19. This CDR3 contains 13 residues. V lost 10 bases and J 1 base, leaving 11 bases between the germline ends. Germline CDR1 ENHRY, CDR2 SYGVKD. Sequencing used immunoSEQ multiplex PCR; TCRdb keeps in-frame clones, though not all of them. Of approximately 320,000 clones listed, about nine tenths are singletons. The clonotype comes from a woman between 18 and 30 years old who had recovered from COVID-19. The V gene is TRBV10-3, the J gene TRBJ2-1; D may be TRBD1 (5 bases). Source material: PBMCs or T cells enriched from blood (not recorded which). CDR3 coding DNA: TGTGCCAGTAAAGGGGAATCCTACAATGAGCAGTTCTTC. Translation: CASKGESYNEQFF.